This TCR beta chain originates from a study of T cell changes during pregnancy in multiple sclerosis. On this clone: One end of the junction varies from germline; a read error may be responsible.

Generated by immunoSEQ multiplex PCR, the TCRdb table keeps only in-frame clones and is missing some. Found here are about 57,000 clones, 85% to 95% of them singletons; the top ten hold about 3.8%. This CDR3 is 16 amino acids long. Germline lookup yields CDR1 MNHEY and CDR2 SVGAGI. The chain links TRBV6-5 to TRBJ1-6; D possibly corresponds to TRBD1 (5 bases). The material sequenced was peripheral blood, taken after pregnancy. The sequence was obtained from a female donor in good health, enrolled as a control in a pregnancy study. CDR3 nucleotide sequence: TGTGCCAGCAGTAACTCCCCCACAGGCGCGAATTCACCCCTCCACTTT. It translates to CASSNSPTGANSPLHF.